The next 14 T cell receptor beta chains were all read from a single sample in a study of identical twins. Each CDR3 protein gets one entry after TCRdb re-called the 5' RACE reads with MiXCR. The data contain under 900,000 distinct CDR3 sequences, roughly an eighth of them singletons. These records were also assigned to another study, of yellow fever vaccine responses in identical twins.

Sequenced: PBMCs. The source of these receptors is a woman aged 18-29 years in good health.

This clonotype was counted a few times. This chain links TRBV6-1 with TRBJ2-7; TRBD2 agrees at 8 bases. J lost 0 bases, V lost 7 bases, and 8 bases had no gene match. The CDR3 has 15 amino acids. Germline CDR1 and CDR2: MNHNS and SASEGT. CDR3 residues: CASKKTSESSYEQYF. CDR3 sequence (DNA): TGTGCCAGCAAGAAGACTAGCGAAAGCTCCTACGAGCAGTACTTC.

CDR3 loop: CASSQGTPLNQPQHF. The CDR3 nucleotides read TGCGCCAGCAGCCAAGGTACCCCCCTCAATCAGCCCCAGCATTTT. The V gene is TRBV4-1, the J gene TRBJ1-5; D is unclear. Trimming removed 1 base at V and 3 bases at J, with 10 bases between. The CDR3 runs 15 residues. CDR1 is MGHRA, CDR2 YSYEKL, per germline.

This clonotype occurred a few times. This chain connects TRBV9 to TRBJ2-2; D is possibly TRBD2 (5 bases). Trimming removed 0 bases from V and 4 bases from J, with 10 bases in between. The CDR3 runs to 15 residues. Germline V gene sequence: CDR1 SGDLS, CDR2 YYNGEE. CDR3 protein: CASSVDRGSTGELFF. The CDR3, as DNA: TGTGCCAGCAGCGTAGATCGGGGAAGCACCGGGGAGCTGTTTTTT.

The chain joins TRBV7-9 to TRBJ2-7; D is undetermined. Trimming took 2 bases from V and 3 from J, leaving 5 bases between them. From germline, CDR1 is SEHNR and CDR2 FQNEAQ (reference sequence). The CDR3 sequence is 12 residues long. CDR3 nucleotide sequence: TGTGCCAGCAGCTTAAAGGTCTACGAGCAGTACTTC. Translated: CASSLKVYEQYF.

This clonotype was recorded at least ten times. The chain employs TRBV11-2 and TRBJ2-1, with D tentatively TRBD2 (6 bases). V was pared by 2 bases and J by 2 bases, with 10 bases between. Germline CDR1 is SGHAT and CDR2 is FQNNGV. CDR3 length equals 15 residues. CDR3 protein: CASSLISGAYNEQFF. The CDR3 DNA is TGTGCCAGCAGCTTAATTTCGGGAGCCTACAATGAGCAGTTCTTC.

This clonotype was observed a few times. The rearrangement links TRBV6-1 to TRBJ1-1, with D perhaps matching TRBD1 (6 bases). Germline V CDR1 and CDR2: MNHNS, SASEGT. CDR3 length equals 15 residues. Trimming removed 6 bases from V and 0 bases from J, with 14 bases in between. For the CDR3, the DNA is TGTGCCAGCAGACAACCGGGACATATGAACACTGAAGCTTTCTTT. It translates to CASRQPGHMNTEAFF.

The V and J genes are TRBV5-1 and TRBJ2-1; the D gene is possibly TRBD1 (5 bases). The CDR3 totals 13 residues. Germline lookup yields CDR1 SGHRS and CDR2 YFSETQ. Trimming removed 1 base from V and 6 bases from J, with 8 bases in between. The DNA of the CDR3 is TGCGCCAGCAGCTTGAGTCAGGGCAATGAGCAGTTCTTC. Protein product: CASSLSQGNEQFF. Together with reference TRBV5-1 and TRBJ2-1, the CDR3 gives the full variable domain: KAGVTQTPRYLIKTRGQQVTLSCSPISGHRSVSWYQQTPGQGLQFLFEYFSETQRNKGNFPGRFSGRQFSNSRSEMNVSTLELGDSALYLCASSLSQGNEQFFGPGTRLTVL.

This clonotype was counted between two and nine times. V is TRBV7-9 and J is TRBJ1-5, with 10 bases aligning to TRBD1. CDR1 is SEHNR and CDR2 is FQNEAQ in the germline V gene (reference sequence). Trimming cost V 3 bases and J 7 bases; bases outside gene matches: 6. CDR3 length: 15 residues. The CDR3 DNA sequence: TGTGCCAGCAGCTTGGGGACAGGGGCAGACCAGCCCCAGCATTTT. Its protein product is CASSLGTGADQPQHF.

This clonotype was observed a handful of times. The chain couples TRBV2 to TRBJ2-5; D possibly corresponds to TRBD1 (5 bases). In germline, CDR1 is SNHLY, CDR2 FYNNEI. The CDR3 has 14 residues. V dropped 8 bases and J dropped 2 bases, with 15 bases sitting between them. DNA for the CDR3: TGTGCCAGCGACAGAAGAACAAGACAAGAGACCCAGTACTTC. Amino acid sequence: CASDRRTRQETQYF.

CDR3 in DNA: TGCGCCAGCAGCCAAGATTTTTCGGTCGGGATTAGCTCCTACGAGCAGTACTTC. This translates into CASSQDFSVGISSYEQYF. The chain carries TRBV4-1 and TRBJ2-7, with D possibly matching TRBD2 (5 bases). This CDR3 has 18 amino acids. Trimming stripped 0 bases from V and 0 bases from J, with 18 bases between. Germline values: CDR1 MGHRA, CDR2 YSYEKL.

The chain uses TRBV4-1 and TRBJ2-1; D uncertain. Germline lookup yields CDR1 MGHRA and CDR2 YSYEKL. V was trimmed by 3 bases and J by 8 bases, leaving 17 bases between them. The CDR3 is made up of 15 amino acids. CDR3 region: CASSQFGLGPDEQFF. CDR3 in DNA: TGCGCCAGCAGCCAGTTTGGGCTAGGGCCAGATGAGCAGTTCTTC.

V is TRBV24-1 and J is TRBJ2-1; 8 positions agree with TRBD1. V gave up 3 bases and J gave up 4 bases; unmatched junction bases: 4. The CDR3 is made up of 15 amino acids. The germline V gene has CDR1 KGHDR and CDR2 SFDVKD. The CDR3 DNA reads as TGTGCCACCAGTGATCAGGGGGCGCGGTACAATGAGCAGTTCTTC. This sequence encodes CATSDQGARYNEQFF.

The chain carries TRBV11-2 and TRBJ2-7; D remains ambiguous. Trimming stripped 0 bases from V and 9 bases from J, with 15 bases between. Germline CDR1 is SGHAT and CDR2 is FQNNGV. CDR3 length: 14 residues. CDR3 in DNA: TGTGCCAGCAGCTTAGATTTCACCTATCCTGGGCAGTACTTC. It translates to CASSLDFTYPGQYF. Combining the CDR3 with reference TRBV11-2 and TRBJ2-7 gives the whole variable domain EAGVAQSPRYKIIEKRQSVAFWCNPISGHATLYWYQQILGQGPKLLIQFQNNGVVDDSQLPKDRFSAERLKGVDSTLKIQPAKLEDSAVYLCASSLDFTYPGQYFGPGTRLTVT.

The V gene is TRBV15, the J gene TRBJ2-3; D is perhaps TRBD2 (6 bases). V was trimmed by 1 base and J by 8 bases, leaving 22 bases between them. The CDR3 is 17 residues long. The germline V gene encodes CDR1 LNHNV and CDR2 YYDKDF (reference sequence). CDR3 DNA: TGTGCCACCAGCAGAGGGGGGGTTTGGGGCGACAGTAGTACGCAGTATTTT. It encodes CATSRGGVWGDSSTQYF. Together with reference TRBV15 and TRBJ2-3, the CDR3 gives the full variable domain: DAMVIQNPRYQVTQFGKPVTLSCSQTLNHNVMYWYQQKSSQAPKLLFHYYDKDFNNEADTPDNFQSRRPNTSFCFLDIRSPGLGDTAMYLCATSRGGVWGDSSTQYFGPGTRLTVL.